The source of this T cell receptor beta chain is a study of OX40 agonist ivuxolimab in advanced cancers. The ends were cut back, 5 bases at V and 3 bases at J, with 4 bases in the middle. Per the germline V gene, CDR1 is LNHDA and CDR2 is SQIVND (reference sequence). The CDR3 has 12 residues. Produced via immunoSEQ multiplex PCR; TCRdb's table is partial and in-frame only. This table holds roughly 56,000 clones, about 86% found once. This specimen consisted of CD4+ or CD8+ T cells sorted from blood, obtained in a trial of the OX40 agonist ivuxolimab. This clonotype originated in an adult with an advanced solid tumor such as melanoma, head and neck, liver or kidney cancer. This chain links TRBV19 with TRBJ2-2; D gene unclear. CDR3 nucleotide sequence: TGTGCCAGTAGTCGGTACACCGGGGAGCTGTTTTTT. Protein: CASSRYTGELFF.